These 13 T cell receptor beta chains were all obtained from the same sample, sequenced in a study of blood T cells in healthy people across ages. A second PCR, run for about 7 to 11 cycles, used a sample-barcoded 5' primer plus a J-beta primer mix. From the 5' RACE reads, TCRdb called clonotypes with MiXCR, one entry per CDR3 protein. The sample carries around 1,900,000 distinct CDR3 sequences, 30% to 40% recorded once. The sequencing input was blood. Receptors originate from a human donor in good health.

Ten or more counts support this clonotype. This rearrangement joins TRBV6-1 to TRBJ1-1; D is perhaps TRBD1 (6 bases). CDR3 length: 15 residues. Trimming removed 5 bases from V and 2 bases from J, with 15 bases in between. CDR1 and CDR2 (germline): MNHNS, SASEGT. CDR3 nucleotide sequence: TGTGCCAGCAGTACCAGGGGAGGGGTTAACACTGAAGCTTTCTTT. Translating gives CASSTRGGVNTEAFF.

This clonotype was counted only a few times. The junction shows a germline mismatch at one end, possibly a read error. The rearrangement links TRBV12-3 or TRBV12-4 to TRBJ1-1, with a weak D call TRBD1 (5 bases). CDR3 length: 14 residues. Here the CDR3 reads CASSSGRGNSEAFF. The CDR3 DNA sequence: TGTGCCAGCAGCTCCGGACGGGGGAACTCTGAAGCTTTCTTT.

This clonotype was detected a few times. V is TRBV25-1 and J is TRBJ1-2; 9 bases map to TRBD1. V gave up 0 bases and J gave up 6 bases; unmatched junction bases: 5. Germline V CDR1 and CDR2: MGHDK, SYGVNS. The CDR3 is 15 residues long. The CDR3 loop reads CASSEYYWDRDGYTF. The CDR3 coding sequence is TGTGCCAGCAGTGAATATTATTGGGACAGGGATGGCTACACCTTC.

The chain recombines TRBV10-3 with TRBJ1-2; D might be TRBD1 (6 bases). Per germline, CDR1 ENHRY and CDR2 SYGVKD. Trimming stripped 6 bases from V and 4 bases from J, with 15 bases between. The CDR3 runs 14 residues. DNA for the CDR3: TGTGCCATCAGCGAAGCAGGGGAAGGCTATGGCTACACCTTC. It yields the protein CAISEAGEGYGYTF.

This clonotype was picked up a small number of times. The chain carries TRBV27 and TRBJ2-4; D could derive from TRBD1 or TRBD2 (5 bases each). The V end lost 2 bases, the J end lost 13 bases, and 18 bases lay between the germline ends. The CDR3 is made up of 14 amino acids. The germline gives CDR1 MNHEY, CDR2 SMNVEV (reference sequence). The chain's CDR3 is CASSLGGAISGQYF. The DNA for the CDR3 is TGTGCCAGCAGTTTAGGAGGTGCGATCTCAGGGCAGTACTTC.

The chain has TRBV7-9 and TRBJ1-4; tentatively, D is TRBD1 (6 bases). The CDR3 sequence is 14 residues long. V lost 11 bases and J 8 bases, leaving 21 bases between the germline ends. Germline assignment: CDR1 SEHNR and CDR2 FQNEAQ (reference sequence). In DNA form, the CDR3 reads TGTGCCGGCCTCCTTTTCGGCAGGGGAGAAAAACTGTTTTTT. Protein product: CAGLLFGRGEKLFF.

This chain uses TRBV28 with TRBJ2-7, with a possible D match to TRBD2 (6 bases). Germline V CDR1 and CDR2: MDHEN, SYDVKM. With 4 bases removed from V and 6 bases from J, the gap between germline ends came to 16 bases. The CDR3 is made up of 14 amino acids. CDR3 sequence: CASSWGDSRAEQYF. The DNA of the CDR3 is TGTGCCAGCAGTTGGGGGGATAGCAGGGCCGAGCAGTACTTC.

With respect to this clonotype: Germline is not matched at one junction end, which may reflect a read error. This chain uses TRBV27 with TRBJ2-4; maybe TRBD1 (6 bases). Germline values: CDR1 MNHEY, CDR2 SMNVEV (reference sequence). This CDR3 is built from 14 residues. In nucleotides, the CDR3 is TGTGCCGGCAGTGACTTACAGGGTTTGGGGGAGCAGTACTTC. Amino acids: CAGSDLQGLGEQYF.

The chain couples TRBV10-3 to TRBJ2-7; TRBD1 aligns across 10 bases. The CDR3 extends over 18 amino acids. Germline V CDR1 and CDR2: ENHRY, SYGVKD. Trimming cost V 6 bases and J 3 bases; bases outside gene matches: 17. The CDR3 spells CAISGSAGTGVAIYEQYF. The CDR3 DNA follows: TGTGCCATCAGCGGTTCCGCCGGGACAGGGGTTGCTATCTACGAGCAGTACTTC.

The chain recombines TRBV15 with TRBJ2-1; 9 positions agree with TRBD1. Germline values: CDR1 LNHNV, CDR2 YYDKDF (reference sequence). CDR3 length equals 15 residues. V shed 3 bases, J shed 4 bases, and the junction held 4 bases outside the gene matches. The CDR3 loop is CATSSGQGPYNEQFF. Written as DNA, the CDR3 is TGTGCCACCAGCAGCGGACAGGGGCCATACAATGAGCAGTTCTTC.

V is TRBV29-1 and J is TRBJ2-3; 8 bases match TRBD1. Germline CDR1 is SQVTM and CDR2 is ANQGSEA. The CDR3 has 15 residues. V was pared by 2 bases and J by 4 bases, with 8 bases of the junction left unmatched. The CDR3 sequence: CSVEMTGATPDTQYF. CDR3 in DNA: TGCAGCGTTGAAATGACAGGGGCCACTCCAGATACGCAGTATTTT.

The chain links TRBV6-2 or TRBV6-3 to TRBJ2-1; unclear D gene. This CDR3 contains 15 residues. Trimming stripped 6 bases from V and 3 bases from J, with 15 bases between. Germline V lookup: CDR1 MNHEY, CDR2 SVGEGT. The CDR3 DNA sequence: TGTGCCAGCAGGGATCCAGGCGATAACTACAATGAGCAGTTCTTC. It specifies CASRDPGDNYNEQFF.

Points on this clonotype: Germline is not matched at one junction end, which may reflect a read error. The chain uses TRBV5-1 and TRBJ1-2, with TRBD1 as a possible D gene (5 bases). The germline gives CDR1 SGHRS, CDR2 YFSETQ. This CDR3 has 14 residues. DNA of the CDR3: TGCGTCAGCAGCTCAGGGATAGATAAGTATGGCTACACCTTC. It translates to CVSSSGIDKYGYTF.